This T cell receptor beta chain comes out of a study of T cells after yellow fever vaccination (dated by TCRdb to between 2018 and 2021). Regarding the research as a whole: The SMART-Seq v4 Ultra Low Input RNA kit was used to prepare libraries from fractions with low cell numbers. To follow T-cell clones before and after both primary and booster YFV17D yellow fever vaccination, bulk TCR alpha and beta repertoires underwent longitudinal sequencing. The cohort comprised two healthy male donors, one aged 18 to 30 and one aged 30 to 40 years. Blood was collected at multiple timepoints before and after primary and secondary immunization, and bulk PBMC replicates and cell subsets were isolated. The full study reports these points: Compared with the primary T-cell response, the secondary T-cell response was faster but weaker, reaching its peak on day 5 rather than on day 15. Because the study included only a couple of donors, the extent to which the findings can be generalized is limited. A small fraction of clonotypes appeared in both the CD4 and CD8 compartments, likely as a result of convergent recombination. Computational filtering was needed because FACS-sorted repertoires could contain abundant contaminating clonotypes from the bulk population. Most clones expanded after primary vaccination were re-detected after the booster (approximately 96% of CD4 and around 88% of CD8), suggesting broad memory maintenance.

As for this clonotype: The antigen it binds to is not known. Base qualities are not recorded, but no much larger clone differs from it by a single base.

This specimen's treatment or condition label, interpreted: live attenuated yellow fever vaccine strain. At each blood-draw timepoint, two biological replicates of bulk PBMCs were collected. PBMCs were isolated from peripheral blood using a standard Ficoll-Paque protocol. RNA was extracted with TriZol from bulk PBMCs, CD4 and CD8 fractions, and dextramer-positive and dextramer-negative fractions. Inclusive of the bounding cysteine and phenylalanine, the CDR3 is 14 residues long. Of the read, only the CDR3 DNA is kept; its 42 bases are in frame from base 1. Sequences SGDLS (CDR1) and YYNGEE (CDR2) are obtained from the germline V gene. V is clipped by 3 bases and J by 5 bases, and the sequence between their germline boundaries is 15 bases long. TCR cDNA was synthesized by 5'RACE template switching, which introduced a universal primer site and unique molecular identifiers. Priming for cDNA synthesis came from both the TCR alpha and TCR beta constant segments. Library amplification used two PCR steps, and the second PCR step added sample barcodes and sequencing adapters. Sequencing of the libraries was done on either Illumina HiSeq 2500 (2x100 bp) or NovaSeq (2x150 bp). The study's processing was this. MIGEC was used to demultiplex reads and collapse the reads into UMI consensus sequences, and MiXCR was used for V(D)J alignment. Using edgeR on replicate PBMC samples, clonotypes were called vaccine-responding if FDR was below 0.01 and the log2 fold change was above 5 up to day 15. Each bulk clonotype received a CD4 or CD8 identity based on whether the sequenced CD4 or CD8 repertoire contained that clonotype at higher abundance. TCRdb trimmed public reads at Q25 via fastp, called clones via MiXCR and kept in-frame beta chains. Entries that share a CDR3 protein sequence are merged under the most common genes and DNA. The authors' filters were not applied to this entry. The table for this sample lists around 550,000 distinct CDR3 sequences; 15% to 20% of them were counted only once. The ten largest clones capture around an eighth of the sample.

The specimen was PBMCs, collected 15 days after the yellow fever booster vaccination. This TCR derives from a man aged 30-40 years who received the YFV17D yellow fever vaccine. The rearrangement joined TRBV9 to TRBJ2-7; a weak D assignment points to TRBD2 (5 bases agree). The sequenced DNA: TGTGCCAGCAGCGACCGGGGTTCCGGGGACGAGCAGTACTTC. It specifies CASSDRGSGDEQYF.